The 31 T cell receptor beta chains reported below all come from one sample, sequenced in a study of T-cell memory formation after mild COVID-19. TCRdb called the 5' RACE reads again in MiXCR, with one record for every CDR3 protein. This repertoire shows some 62,000 distinct CDR3 sequences, 9% to 9.5% found once; its top ten account for around 1.1%. The sample was PBMCs or a T cell subset sorted from them (not recorded which). The receptors originated from a man aged 18-30 years who had mild COVID-19 (a few samples of this study predate the infection). Cell type and time point are not known.

This clonotype has more than one count but fewer than ten. This sequence joins TRBV30 and TRBJ2-7; the D is unclear. The ends were cut back, 2 bases at V and 1 base at J, with 12 bases in the middle. This CDR3 is built from 14 residues. Germline values: CDR1 GTSNPN, CDR2 SVGIG (reference sequence). The CDR3 sequence: CAWSPDTTSYEQYF. The CDR3 nucleotides are TGTGCCTGGAGTCCAGACACTACATCCTACGAGCAGTACTTC.

In its sample, this clonotype was seen once. The chain links TRBV5-6 to TRBJ2-1; D is unresolved. Trimming removed 0 bases from V and 9 bases from J, with 7 bases in between. Germline-derived CDR1 and CDR2 are SGHDT and YYEEEE. The CDR3 is 12 amino acids. This CDR3 is CASSLASGEQFF. CDR3 bases: TGTGCCAGCAGCTTGGCGTCGGGTGAGCAGTTCTTC.

This clonotype showed up just a few times. The rearrangement links TRBV9 to TRBJ2-3, with 10 bases identical to TRBD1. CDR1 is SGDLS and CDR2 is YYNGEE in the germline V gene. This CDR3 contains 16 residues. After removal of 3 bases from V and 4 bases from J, the junction contained 8 bases not matched to a gene. The CDR3: CASSASGTGAPDTQYF. DNA for the CDR3: TGTGCCAGCAGCGCCTCCGGGACAGGGGCGCCAGATACGCAGTATTTT.

This clonotype was found a few times. The chain couples TRBV27 to TRBJ1-5; D unresolved. V was trimmed by 3 bases and J by 11 bases, leaving 17 bases between them. From germline, CDR1 is MNHEY and CDR2 SMNVEV (reference sequence). CDR3 size: 14 residues. Written as DNA, the CDR3 is TGTGCCAGCAGTTTCAGAGACAAGGCATCGACCCAGCATTTT. Protein product: CASSFRDKASTQHF.

This clonotype has at least ten counts. The chain recombines TRBV5-1 with TRBJ2-6, with TRBD1 identical over 9 bases. The CDR3 contains 17 residues. The germline V gene has CDR1 SGHRS and CDR2 YFSETQ. The junction had 7 bases not matched to a gene; V was cut back by 4 bases and J by 2 bases. The CDR3: CASSAPGTGTGANVLTF. The CDR3 DNA sequence: TGCGCCAGCAGCGCCCCGGGGACAGGGACTGGGGCCAACGTCCTGACTTTC.

This clonotype was detected ten times or more. CDR3 loop: CASSNWAPRETQYF. The CDR3, as DNA: TGCGCCAGCAGCAACTGGGCCCCGAGAGAGACCCAGTACTTC. J is TRBJ2-5 and V is TRBV5-1; D not certain. CDR1 is SGHRS, CDR2 YFSETQ, per germline. This CDR3 is built from 14 residues. V lost 4 bases and J lost 4, with 14 bases in between. Supplemented by reference TRBV5-1 and TRBJ2-5, the full variable domain reads KAGVTQTPRYLIKTRGQQVTLSCSPISGHRSVSWYQQTPGQGLQFLFEYFSETQRNKGNFPGRFSGRQFSNSRSEMNVSTLELGDSALYLCASSNWAPRETQYFGPGTRLLVL.

This clonotype came up a few times. This rearrangement joins TRBV7-2 to TRBJ2-5; 7 bases map to TRBD2. The CDR3 runs to 15 residues. The germline gives CDR1 SGHTA, CDR2 FQGNSA. Unmatched junction bases numbered 9, after V lost 4 bases and J lost 4 bases. The CDR3, as DNA: TGTGCCAGCAGCTACGGGGGGACTACCCGAGAGACCCAGTACTTC. Amino acid sequence: CASSYGGTTRETQYF.

The chain joins TRBV28 to TRBJ2-1; possible D gene TRBD2, 5 bases. CDR1 and CDR2 (germline): MDHEN, SYDVKM. The CDR3 consists of 15 residues. The V gene lost 6 bases and the J gene lost 10 bases, with 22 bases spanning the gap. CDR3 amino acids: CASSLPTSTAKEQFF. The CDR3 DNA follows: TGTGCCAGCAGCCTCCCCACTAGTACCGCAAAGGAGCAGTTCTTC.

This clonotype showed up just once. The J gene is TRBJ2-3, the V gene TRBV15, with 12 bases fitting TRBD1. V gave up 5 bases and J gave up 6 bases; unmatched junction bases: 6. The CDR3 consists of 15 residues. The V gene's germline CDR1 is LNHNV and CDR2 YYDKDF (reference sequence). CDR3 DNA: TGTGCCACCAGCTTGGGGGACAGGGGGCCGGATACGCAGTATTTT. Translating it yields CATSLGDRGPDTQYF.

This clonotype has at least ten counts. This rearrangement joins TRBV5-1 to TRBJ2-7, with TRBD2 matching 8 bases. The CDR3 totals 13 residues. J lost 1 base, V lost 4 bases, and 1 base had no gene match. CDR1 is SGHRS, CDR2 YFSETQ, per germline. The CDR3 DNA follows: TGCGCCAGCAGCGTAGCGGGGTCCTACGAGCAGTACTTC. Translation gives CASSVAGSYEQYF.

This chain joins TRBV4-2 and TRBJ2-3, with 12 bases lining up with TRBD2. The CDR3 loop spans 20 amino acids. In germline, CDR1 is LGHNA, CDR2 YNFKEQ. The trim removed 4 bases at V and 1 base at J, leaving 15 bases unmatched. The CDR3 region is CASSPRPTSGGSLGTDTQYF. DNA of the CDR3: TGTGCCAGCAGCCCCCGCCCCACTAGCGGGGGGTCACTGGGCACAGATACGCAGTATTTT.

In this sample, this clonotype turned up a few times. CDR3 sequence: CASRETVGGYTF. Written as DNA, the CDR3 is TGTGCCAGCCGGGAGACCGTGGGCGGCTACACCTTC. The chain employs TRBV6-1 and TRBJ1-2; the D is unclear. This CDR3 is built from 12 residues. Trimming left V 8 bases short and J 8 bases short, with 15 bases between. CDR1 MNHNS and CDR2 SASEGT come from the germline V gene.

This chain connects TRBV7-9 to TRBJ1-1; D remains unclear. The CDR3 has 11 amino acids. Trimming cost V 5 bases and J 8 bases, with 9 bases left between them. In germline, CDR1 is SEHNR, CDR2 FQNEAQ (reference sequence). CDR3 sequence (DNA): TGTGCCAGCAGCGGATTTGGGGAAGCTTTCTTT. Translating it yields CASSGFGEAFF.

This clonotype was counted once. As DNA, the CDR3 is TGTGCCAGCAGCTTAAAACTAGCAGAGACCCAGTACTTC. Translated: CASSLKLAETQYF. This rearrangement joins TRBV13 to TRBJ2-5; perhaps TRBD2 as D (6 bases). With 2 bases removed from V and 4 bases from J, the gap between germline ends came to 8 bases. The CDR3 loop spans 13 amino acids. Germline values: CDR1 PRHDT, CDR2 FYEKMQ (reference sequence).

The chain combines TRBV7-2 with TRBJ2-5, with no clear D. This CDR3 comprises 14 residues. The V gene lost 3 bases and the J gene lost 9 bases, with 17 bases spanning the gap. The germline V gene has CDR1 SGHTA and CDR2 FQGNSA. This CDR3 reads CASSFLRPTQAQYF. The CDR3 DNA follows: TGTGCCAGCAGCTTCCTCAGACCCACCCAGGCCCAGTACTTC.

This clonotype has more than one count but fewer than ten. The chain combines TRBV5-1 with TRBJ2-2; D remains unclear. Germline CDR1 and CDR2: SGHRS and YFSETQ. There are 14 residues in the CDR3. Trimming removed 4 bases at V and 2 bases at J, with 9 bases between. The CDR3 nucleotides are TGCGCCAGCAGCCCGGACCAAAACACCGGGGAGCTGTTTTTT. Its translation: CASSPDQNTGELFF. The whole variable domain, remainder taken from reference TRBV5-1 and TRBJ2-2, is KAGVTQTPRYLIKTRGQQVTLSCSPISGHRSVSWYQQTPGQGLQFLFEYFSETQRNKGNFPGRFSGRQFSNSRSEMNVSTLELGDSALYLCASSPDQNTGELFFGEGSRLTVL.

The chain employs TRBV28 and TRBJ1-4, with 10 nucleotides matching TRBD1. Germline-derived CDR1 and CDR2 are MDHEN and SYDVKM. The CDR3 contains 13 residues. Trimming took 8 bases from V and 6 from J; bases not matched to a gene: 3. As DNA, the CDR3 is TGTGCCAGCCTGGGACAGGGGTATGAAAAACTGTTTTTT. The encoded protein is CASLGQGYEKLFF.

This clonotype was observed a handful of times. This sequence joins TRBV9 and TRBJ1-1; D is perhaps TRBD1 (5 bases). V shed 2 bases and J shed 4 bases, with 15 bases lying between them. Germline V lookup: CDR1 SGDLS, CDR2 YYNGEE. This CDR3 has 15 amino acids. CDR3 amino acids: CASSVMSGSGTEAFF. Written as DNA, the CDR3 is TGTGCCAGCAGCGTTATGTCAGGGAGCGGCACTGAAGCTTTCTTT. The full variable domain, completed using reference TRBV9 and TRBJ1-1, is DSGVTQTPKHLITATGQRVTLRCSPRSGDLSVYWYQQSLDQGLQFLIQYYNGEERAKGNILERFSAQQFPDLHSELNLSSLELGDSALYFCASSVMSGSGTEAFFGQGTRLTVV.

V gene TRBV3-1 combines with J gene TRBJ2-5; 15 bases agree with TRBD2. Germline CDR1 LGHDT, CDR2 YNNKEL (reference sequence). This CDR3 is built from 14 residues. Germline trimming cut 6 bases from V and 9 bases from J; bases unmatched to any gene: 5. CDR3 protein: CASRGTSGGSSQYF. In DNA form, the CDR3 reads TGTGCCAGCAGGGGGACTAGCGGGGGGTCCTCCCAGTACTTC.

This clonotype was seen only a few times. The V call is TRBV18, the J call TRBJ2-6; D is possibly TRBD2 (5 bases). Germline loops: CDR1 KGHSH, CDR2 LQKENI. V lost 6 bases, J lost 0 bases, and 15 bases lay in between. This CDR3 contains 17 residues. In DNA, the CDR3 is TGTGCCAGCTCCCCAAGGAGAGCGGACTCTGGGGCCAACGTCCTGACTTTC. Its protein product is CASSPRRADSGANVLTF.

This clonotype was seen many times. The chain has TRBV4-3 and TRBJ2-2, with TRBD2 matching over 9 bases. Germline V gives CDR1 LGHNA, CDR2 YSLEER. The trim removed 1 base at V and 3 bases at J, leaving 3 bases unmatched. The CDR3 runs to 16 residues. CDR3 region: CASSQVGTSYTGELFF. CDR3 sequence (DNA): TGCGCCAGCAGCCAAGTCGGGACTAGCTACACCGGGGAGCTGTTTTTT.

This clonotype was counted only a few times. The chain uses TRBV5-1 and TRBJ2-1, with 11 bases identical to TRBD1. CDR3 length: 15 residues. The ends lost 5 bases at V and 9 bases at J; junction bases unmatched: 10. The germline gives CDR1 SGHRS, CDR2 YFSETQ. The CDR3 sequence: CASSNRTGGRGEQFF. The CDR3 bases are TGCGCCAGCAGTAATCGGACAGGGGGCAGGGGTGAGCAGTTCTTC.

The sample holds a few counts of this clonotype. This chain uses TRBV7-6 with TRBJ2-1, with 12 bases aligning to TRBD2. CDR1 and CDR2 (germline): SGHVS, FNYEAQ. Trimming cost V 8 bases and J 8 bases; bases outside gene matches: 7. The CDR3 totals 14 residues. In DNA, the CDR3 is TGTGCCAGCCTACCGGGACTAGCGGGCGATGAGCAGTTCTTC. It translates to CASLPGLAGDEQFF.

In the case of this clonotype: The junction shows a germline mismatch at one end, possibly a read error. The J gene is TRBJ2-3, the V gene TRBV3-1, with D possibly TRBD2 on 5 matching bases. The CDR3 spans 12 residues. From germline, CDR1 is LGHDT and CDR2 YNNKEL (reference sequence). CDR3 protein: CSSSQGGNTQYF. The DNA of the CDR3 is TGTTCCAGCAGCCAAGGAGGTAATACGCAGTATTTT.

CDR3 sequence: CASSLLAGEFEQFF. The CDR3 DNA reads as TGTGCCAGCAGCTTACTAGCGGGGGAATTCGAGCAGTTCTTC. The chain has TRBV5-5 and TRBJ2-1; 11 bases line up with TRBD2. The CDR3 is 14 amino acids. Germline CDR1 reads SGHKS; CDR2 reads YYEKEE (reference sequence). J was trimmed by 10 bases and V by 2 bases; bases with no gene match: 5.

This clonotype was seen repeatedly, ten times or more. This rearrangement joins TRBV7-3 to TRBJ2-5; no clear D. V was cut by 3 bases and J by 3 bases, with 8 bases left in between. Germline assignment: CDR1 SGHTA and CDR2 FQGTGA. CDR3 length: 13 residues. This CDR3 reads CASSFGPKETQYF. The CDR3, as DNA: TGTGCCAGCAGCTTTGGACCGAAAGAGACCCAGTACTTC.

This clonotype showed up many times. V and J are TRBV7-2 and TRBJ1-2; maybe TRBD1 (5 bases). V was pared by 3 bases and J by 2 bases, with 10 bases between. Germline V gives CDR1 SGHTA, CDR2 FQGNSA. This CDR3 comprises 14 residues. This CDR3 is CASSFFGGNYGYTF. As DNA, the CDR3 is TGTGCCAGCAGCTTCTTTGGGGGAAACTATGGCTACACCTTC. The full variable domain, with the rest looked up from reference TRBV7-2 and TRBJ1-2, is GAGVSQSPSNKVTEKGKDVELRCDPISGHTALYWYRQSLGQGLEFLIYFQGNSAPDKSGLPSDRFSAERTGGSVSTLTIQRTQQEDSAVYLCASSFFGGNYGYTFGSGTRLTVV.

This clonotype was counted between two and nine times. The rearrangement uses TRBV6-5 and TRBJ1-2; D unclear. Germline V gives CDR1 MNHEY, CDR2 SVGAGI. The length of the CDR3 is 13 residues. Trimming left V 5 bases short and J 4 bases short, with 11 bases between. The CDR3 spells CASSISGPYGYTF. CDR3 sequence (DNA): TGTGCCAGCAGTATCTCCGGGCCCTATGGCTACACCTTC.

The table lists this clonotype with a few counts. This chain joins TRBV7-2 and TRBJ2-1, with unresolved D. The CDR3 covers 16 residues. Germline values: CDR1 SGHTA, CDR2 FQGNSA. The V end lost 1 base, the J end lost 3 bases, and 13 bases lay between the germline ends. In DNA form, the CDR3 reads TGTGCCAGCAGCTTAGAAAGGGTAGGAATCTACAATGAGCAGTTCTTC. Its translation: CASSLERVGIYNEQFF.

This clonotype was detected many times. The chain uses TRBV12-3 or TRBV12-4 and TRBJ2-7; a possible D gene is TRBD1 (5 bases). There are 13 residues in the CDR3. Trimming took off 2 bases at V and 7 bases at J, with 12 bases between the two ends. The CDR3 DNA is TGTGCCAGCAGTTTACTGGGGCTCGGGGAGCAGTACTTC. It yields the protein CASSLLGLGEQYF.

This clonotype was recorded many times. J is TRBJ1-5 and V is TRBV19; perhaps TRBD1 as D (6 bases). The germline gives CDR1 LNHDA, CDR2 SQIVND (reference sequence). V shed 3 bases and J shed 2 bases, with 14 bases lying between them. CDR3 length equals 16 residues. In DNA form, the CDR3 reads TGTGCCAGTAGTATTAGAGGGGGAGCCGGCAATCAGCCCCAGCATTTT. It codes for CASSIRGGAGNQPQHF.